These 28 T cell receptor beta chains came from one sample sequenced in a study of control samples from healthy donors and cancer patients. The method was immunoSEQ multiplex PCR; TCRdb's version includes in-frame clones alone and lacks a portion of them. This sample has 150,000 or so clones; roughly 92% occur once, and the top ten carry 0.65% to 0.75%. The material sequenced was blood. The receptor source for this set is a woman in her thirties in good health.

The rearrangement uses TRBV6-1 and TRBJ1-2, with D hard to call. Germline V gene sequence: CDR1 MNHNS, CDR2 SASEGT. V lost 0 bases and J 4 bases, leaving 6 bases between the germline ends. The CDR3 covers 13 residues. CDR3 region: CASSEAATYGYTF. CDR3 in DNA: TGTGCCAGCAGTGAAGCCGCGACCTATGGCTACACCTTC.

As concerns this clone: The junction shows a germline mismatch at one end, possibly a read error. The CDR3 spells CASSPTGARKAQYF. CDR3 coding DNA: TGTGCTAGCAGCCCCACGGGGGCTAGAAAGGCCCAGTACTTC. The chain recombines TRBV7-7 with TRBJ2-5; D assignment may be TRBD1 or TRBD2 (6 bases each). Germline V lookup: CDR1 SSHAT, CDR2 FNYEAQ (reference sequence). The CDR3 has 14 amino acids.

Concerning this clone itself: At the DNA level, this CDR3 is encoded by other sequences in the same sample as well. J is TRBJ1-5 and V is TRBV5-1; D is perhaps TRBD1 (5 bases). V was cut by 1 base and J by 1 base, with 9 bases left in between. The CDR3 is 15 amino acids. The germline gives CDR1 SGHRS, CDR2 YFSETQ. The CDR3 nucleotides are TGCGCCAGCAGCTTGCAGGGAGGAAGCAATCAGCCCCAGCATTTT. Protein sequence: CASSLQGGSNQPQHF.

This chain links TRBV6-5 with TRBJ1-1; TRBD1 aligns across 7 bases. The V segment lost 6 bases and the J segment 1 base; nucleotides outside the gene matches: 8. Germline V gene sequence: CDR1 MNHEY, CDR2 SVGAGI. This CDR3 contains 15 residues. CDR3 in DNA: TGTGCCAGCAGCCGATCGGGACAGCCGAACACTGAAGCTTTCTTT. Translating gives CASSRSGQPNTEAFF.

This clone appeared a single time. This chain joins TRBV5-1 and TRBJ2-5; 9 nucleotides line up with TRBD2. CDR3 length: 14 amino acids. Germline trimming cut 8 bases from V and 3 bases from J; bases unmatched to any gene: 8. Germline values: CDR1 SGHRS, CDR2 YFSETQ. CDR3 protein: CASYPVAGEETQYF. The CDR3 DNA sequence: TGCGCCAGTTATCCAGTAGCGGGAGAAGAGACCCAGTACTTC.

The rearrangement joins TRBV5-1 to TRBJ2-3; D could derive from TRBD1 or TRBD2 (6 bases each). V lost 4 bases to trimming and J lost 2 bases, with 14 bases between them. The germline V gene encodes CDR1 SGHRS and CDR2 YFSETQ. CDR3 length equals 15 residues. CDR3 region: CASSRGRGTTDTQYF. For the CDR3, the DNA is TGCGCCAGCAGCCGGGGGCGGGGAACCACAGATACGCAGTATTTT.

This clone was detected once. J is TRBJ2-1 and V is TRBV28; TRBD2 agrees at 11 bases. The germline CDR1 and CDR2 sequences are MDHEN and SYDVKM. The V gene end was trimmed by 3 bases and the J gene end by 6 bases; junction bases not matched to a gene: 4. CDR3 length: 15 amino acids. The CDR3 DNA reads TGTGCCAGCAGTTTCGTAGCGGGAGGGGCCAATGAGCAGTTCTTC. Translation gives CASSFVAGGANEQFF.

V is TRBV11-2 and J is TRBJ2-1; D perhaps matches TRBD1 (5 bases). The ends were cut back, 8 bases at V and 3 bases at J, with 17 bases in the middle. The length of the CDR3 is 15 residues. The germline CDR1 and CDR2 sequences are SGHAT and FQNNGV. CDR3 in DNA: TGTGCCAGCGTCTCGATCCGGCAGGGCTACAATGAGCAGTTCTTC. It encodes CASVSIRQGYNEQFF.

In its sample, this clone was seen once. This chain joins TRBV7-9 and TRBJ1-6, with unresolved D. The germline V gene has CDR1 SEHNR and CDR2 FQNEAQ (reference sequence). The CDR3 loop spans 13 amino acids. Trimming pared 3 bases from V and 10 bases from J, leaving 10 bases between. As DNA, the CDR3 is TGTGCCAGCAGCTTGAGGGAGTTCTCACCCCTCCACTTT. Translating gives CASSLREFSPLHF.

The CDR3 DNA sequence: TGTGCCAGCAAGCCAGGGATTAACTATGGCTACACCTTC. Its translation: CASKPGINYGYTF. V is TRBV6-5 and J is TRBJ1-2; TRBD1 is a possible D gene (5 bases). Trimming stripped 7 bases from V and 1 base from J, with 10 bases between. Looked up from germline, CDR1 is MNHEY and CDR2 is SVGAGI. This CDR3 spans 13 amino acids.

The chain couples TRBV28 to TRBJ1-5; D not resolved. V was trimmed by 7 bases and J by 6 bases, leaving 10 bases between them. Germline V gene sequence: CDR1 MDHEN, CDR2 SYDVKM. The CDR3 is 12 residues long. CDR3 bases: TGTGCCAGCACGGAGGGAGGTCAGCCCCAGCATTTT. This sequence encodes CASTEGGQPQHF.

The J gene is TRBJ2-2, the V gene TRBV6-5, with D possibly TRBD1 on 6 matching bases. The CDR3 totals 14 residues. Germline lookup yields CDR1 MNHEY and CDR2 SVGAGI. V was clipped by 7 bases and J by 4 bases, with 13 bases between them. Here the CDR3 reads CASTFTGPTGELFF. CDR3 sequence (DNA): TGTGCCAGCACCTTTACAGGGCCCACCGGGGAGCTGTTTTTT.

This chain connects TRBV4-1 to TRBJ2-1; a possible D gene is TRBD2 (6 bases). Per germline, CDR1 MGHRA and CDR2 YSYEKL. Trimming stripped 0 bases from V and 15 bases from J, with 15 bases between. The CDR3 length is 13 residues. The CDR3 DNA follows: TGCGCCAGCAGCCAAGATAGAGAGGGGCGGGGGTTCTTC. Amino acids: CASSQDREGRGFF.

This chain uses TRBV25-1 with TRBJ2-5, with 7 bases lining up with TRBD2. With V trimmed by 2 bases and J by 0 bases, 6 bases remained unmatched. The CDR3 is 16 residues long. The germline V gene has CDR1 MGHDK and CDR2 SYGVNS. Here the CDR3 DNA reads TGTGCCAGCAGTGAAGATAGCGGGCCCTACCAAGAGACCCAGTACTTC. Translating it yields CASSEDSGPYQETQYF.

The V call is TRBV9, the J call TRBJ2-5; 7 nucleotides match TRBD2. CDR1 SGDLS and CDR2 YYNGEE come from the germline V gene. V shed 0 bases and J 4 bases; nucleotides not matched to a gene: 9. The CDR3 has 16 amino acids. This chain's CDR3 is CASSVGGLVVRETQYF. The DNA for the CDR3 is TGTGCCAGCAGCGTAGGAGGACTAGTTGTCCGAGAGACCCAGTACTTC.

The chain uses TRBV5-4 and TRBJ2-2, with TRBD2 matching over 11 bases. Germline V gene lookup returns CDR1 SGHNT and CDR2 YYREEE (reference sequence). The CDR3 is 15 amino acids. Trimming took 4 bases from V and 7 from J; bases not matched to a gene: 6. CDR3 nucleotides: TGTGCCAGCAGCATTAGCGGGAGGGGGGTCGGGGAGCTGTTTTTT. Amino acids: CASSISGRGVGELFF.

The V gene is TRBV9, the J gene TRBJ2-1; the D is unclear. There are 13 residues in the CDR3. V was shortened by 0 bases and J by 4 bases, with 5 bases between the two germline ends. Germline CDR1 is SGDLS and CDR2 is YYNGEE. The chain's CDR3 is CASSVDGYNEQFF. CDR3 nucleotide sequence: TGTGCCAGCAGCGTAGACGGGTACAATGAGCAGTTCTTC.

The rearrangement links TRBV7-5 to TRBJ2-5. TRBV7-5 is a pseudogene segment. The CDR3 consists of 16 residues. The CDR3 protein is CVRSLAGCYGLETQYF. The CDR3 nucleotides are TGTGTCAGAAGCTTAGCGGGGTGTTATGGTTTGGAGACCCAGTACTTC.

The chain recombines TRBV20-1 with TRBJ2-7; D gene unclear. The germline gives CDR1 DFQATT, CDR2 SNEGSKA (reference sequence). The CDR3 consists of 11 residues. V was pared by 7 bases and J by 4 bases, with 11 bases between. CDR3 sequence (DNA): TGCAGTGTCGACAAGACTTACGAGCAGTACTTC. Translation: CSVDKTYEQYF.

The CDR3: CASGLGQTDTQYF. CDR3 bases: TGTGCTAGTGGTTTGGGACAGACAGATACGCAGTATTTT. The rearrangement uses TRBV12-5 and TRBJ2-3; tentative D call: TRBD1 (5 bases). The CDR3 runs 13 residues. Per the germline V gene, CDR1 is LGHNT and CDR2 is FRNRAP. The germline V and J ends were trimmed by 1 base and 3 bases, with 5 bases remaining between them.

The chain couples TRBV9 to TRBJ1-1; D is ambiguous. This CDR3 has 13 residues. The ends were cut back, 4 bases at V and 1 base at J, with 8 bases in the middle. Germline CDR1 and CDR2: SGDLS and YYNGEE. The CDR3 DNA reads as TGTGCCAGCAGCTCCGGGCCGAACACTGAAGCTTTCTTT. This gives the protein CASSSGPNTEAFF.

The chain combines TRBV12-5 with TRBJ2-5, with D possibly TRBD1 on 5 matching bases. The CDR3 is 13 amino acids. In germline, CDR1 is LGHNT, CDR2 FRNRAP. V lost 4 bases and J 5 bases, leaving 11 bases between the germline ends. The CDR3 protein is CASGWGHLETQYF. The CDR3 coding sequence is TGTGCTAGTGGTTGGGGCCATTTGGAGACCCAGTACTTC. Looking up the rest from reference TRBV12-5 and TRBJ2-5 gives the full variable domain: DARVTQTPRHKVTEMGQEVTMRCQPILGHNTVFWYRQTMMQGLELLAYFRNRAPLDDSGMPKDRFSAEMPDATLATLKIQPSEPRDSAVYFCASGWGHLETQYFGPGTRLLVL.

CDR3 sequence (DNA): TGTGCCATTTCCGGGACAGGGCGGGAAAAACTGTTTTTT. Encoded protein: CAISGTGREKLFF. The rearrangement links TRBV6-1 to TRBJ1-4, with TRBD1 matching over 9 bases. This CDR3 contains 13 residues. V was pared by 10 bases and J by 8 bases, with 8 bases of the junction left unmatched. Germline V gives CDR1 MNHNS, CDR2 SASEGT.

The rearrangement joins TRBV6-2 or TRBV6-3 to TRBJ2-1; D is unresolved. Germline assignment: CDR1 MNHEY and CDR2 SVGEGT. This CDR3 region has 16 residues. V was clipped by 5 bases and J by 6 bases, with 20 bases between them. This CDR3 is CASSGSGYMRFNEQFF. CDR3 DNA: TGTGCCAGCAGTGGCTCAGGTTACATGAGATTCAATGAGCAGTTCTTC.

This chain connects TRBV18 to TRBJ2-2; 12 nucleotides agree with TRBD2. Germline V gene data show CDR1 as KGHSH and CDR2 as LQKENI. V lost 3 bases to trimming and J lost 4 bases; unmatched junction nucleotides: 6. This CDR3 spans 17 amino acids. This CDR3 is CASSPQTSGRATGELFF. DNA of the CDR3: TGTGCCAGCTCACCCCAGACTAGCGGGAGAGCCACCGGGGAGCTGTTTTTT.

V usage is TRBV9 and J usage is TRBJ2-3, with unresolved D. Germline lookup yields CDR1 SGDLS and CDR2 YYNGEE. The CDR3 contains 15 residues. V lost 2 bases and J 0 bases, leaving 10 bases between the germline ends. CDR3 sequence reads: CASSVDAFSTDTQYF. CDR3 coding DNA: TGTGCCAGCAGCGTCGATGCGTTCAGCACAGATACGCAGTATTTT.

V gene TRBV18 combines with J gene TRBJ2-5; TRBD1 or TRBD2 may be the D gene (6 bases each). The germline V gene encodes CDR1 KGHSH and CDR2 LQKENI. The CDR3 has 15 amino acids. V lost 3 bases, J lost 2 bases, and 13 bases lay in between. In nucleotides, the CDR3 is TGTGCCAGCTCACCGGGGGGCGCAGGGCAAGAGACCCAGTACTTC. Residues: CASSPGGAGQETQYF.

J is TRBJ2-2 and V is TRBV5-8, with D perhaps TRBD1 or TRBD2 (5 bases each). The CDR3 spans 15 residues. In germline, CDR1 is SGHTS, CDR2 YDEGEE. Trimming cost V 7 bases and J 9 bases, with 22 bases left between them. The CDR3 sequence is CASDRGQTVQRELFF. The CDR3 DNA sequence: TGTGCCAGCGATCGGGGCCAAACCGTTCAACGGGAGCTGTTTTTT.